Below, 24 T cell receptor beta chains from the same sample are listed, as sequenced in a study of CD8+ T cells in alopecia areata. Treatment of the sample: oral pan-JAK inhibitor, 5-10 mg twice daily. Following RNA extraction, reverse transcription yielded cDNA that acted as the sequencing template. The protocol was immunoSEQ multiplex PCR, while the TCRdb copy is restricted to in-frame clones and leaves out a portion. The repertoire holds some 240,000 clones, with about 57% as singletons. Specimen: CD4+ T cells sorted from blood, collected at week 4, from a patient treated with tofacitinib. The origin of the receptors is a human donor with alopecia areata.

This sequence joins TRBV30 and TRBJ1-2; unclear D gene. Trimming removed 0 bases from V and 8 bases from J, with 13 bases in between. In germline, CDR1 is GTSNPN, CDR2 SVGIG (reference sequence). CDR3 length: 13 amino acids. The CDR3 loop is CAWSVGRSMGYTF. CDR3 sequence (DNA): TGTGCCTGGAGTGTTGGCAGGTCAATGGGCTACACCTTC.

CDR3 protein: CASSPRGGLAGELFF. CDR3 sequence (DNA): TGTGCCAGCAGCCCGAGGGGGGGCCTGGCCGGGGAGCTGTTTTTT. The V and J genes are TRBV7-2 and TRBJ2-2; tentatively, D is TRBD2 (7 bases). The CDR3 length is 15 residues. V lost 5 bases and J 6 bases, leaving 16 bases between the germline ends. The germline V gene has CDR1 SGHTA and CDR2 FQGNSA.

The chain joins TRBV4-3 to TRBJ2-2, with TRBD2 as a possible D gene (5 bases). V was clipped by 3 bases and J by 3 bases, with 17 bases between them. The germline CDR1 and CDR2 sequences are LGHNA and YSLEER. This CDR3 has 17 residues. CDR3 protein: CASSQGLTGVHTGELFF. The CDR3 DNA sequence: TGCGCCAGCAGCCAGGGTCTGACCGGGGTTCACACCGGGGAGCTGTTTTTT.

The chain has TRBV5-4 and TRBJ2-1, with 7 bases identical to TRBD1. Looked up from germline, CDR1 is SGHNT and CDR2 is YYREEE (reference sequence). The CDR3 sequence is 16 residues long. Trimming removed 4 bases from V and 0 bases from J; junction bases left unmatched: 7. CDR3 loop: CASSPTGASSYNEQFF. The CDR3 DNA follows: TGTGCCAGCAGCCCAACAGGGGCGAGCTCCTACAATGAGCAGTTCTTC.

This chain uses TRBV5-1 with TRBJ2-7; 15 bases agree with TRBD2. Germline V CDR1 and CDR2: SGHRS, YFSETQ. The ends lost 4 bases at V and 4 bases at J; junction bases unmatched: 9. The CDR3 sequence is 17 residues long. In DNA, the CDR3 is TGCGCCAGCAGCCCGGGACTAGCGGGGGGAGCTGCTTACGAGCAGTACTTC. Translated: CASSPGLAGGAAYEQYF.

CDR3 DNA sequence: TGCGCCAGCAGCTTGGCGGACAGAGGCTATGGCTACACCTTC. Its protein product is CASSLADRGYGYTF. This sequence joins TRBV5-1 and TRBJ1-2; D possibly corresponds to TRBD1 (6 bases). V was trimmed by 0 bases and J by 4 bases, leaving 10 bases between them. Germline V gene lookup returns CDR1 SGHRS and CDR2 YFSETQ. This CDR3 contains 14 residues.

This chain uses TRBV9 with TRBJ1-3, with TRBD1 identical over 7 bases. Losses at the gene ends were 3 bases for V and 4 bases for J; bases not matched to a gene: 10. CDR1 is SGDLS and CDR2 is YYNGEE in the germline V gene. The CDR3 contains 16 residues. CDR3 sequence: CASSAYTGTVGNTIYF. Written as DNA, the CDR3 is TGTGCCAGCAGCGCATATACCGGGACAGTGGGAAACACCATATATTTT.

This clone was counted ten times or more. V usage is TRBV7-9 and J usage is TRBJ2-5, with D perhaps matching TRBD1 (5 bases). Germline CDR1 SEHNR, CDR2 FQNEAQ (reference sequence). The CDR3 contains 15 residues. Trimming took off 6 bases at V and 5 bases at J, with 19 bases between the two ends. The CDR3: CASSGNNRLIETQYF. CDR3 nucleotides: TGTGCCAGCAGTGGGAACAACAGGTTGATCGAGACCCAGTACTTC.

The chain employs TRBV5-4 and TRBJ2-1; D is ambiguous. This CDR3 region has 16 residues. Germline assignment: CDR1 SGHNT and CDR2 YYREEE (reference sequence). Trimming removed 3 bases from V and 1 base from J, with 14 bases in between. Written as DNA, the CDR3 is TGTGCCAGCAGCTCTGGATCTGCTAGGTCCTACAATGAGCAGTTCTTC. The encoded protein is CASSSGSARSYNEQFF.

Here the CDR3 reads CACGALSGTEAFF. As DNA, the CDR3 is TGTGCCTGTGGGGCACTCTCGGGCACTGAAGCTTTCTTT. J is TRBJ1-1 and V is TRBV30; maybe TRBD1 (5 bases). CDR1 is GTSNPN, CDR2 SVGIG, per germline (reference sequence). The V end was cut by 6 bases, the J end by 4 bases, with 15 bases between. This CDR3 contains 13 residues.

This chain joins TRBV29-1 and TRBJ1-2; D is unclear. The length of the CDR3 is 13 residues. Between the trimmed V and J ends, which lost 6 bases and 6 bases, there was a span of 17 bases. Germline lookup yields CDR1 SQVTM and CDR2 ANQGSEA. The CDR3 is CSVFGVRVDGYTF. The CDR3 nucleotides read TGCAGCGTGTTTGGGGTTAGAGTGGATGGCTACACCTTC.

The genes are TRBV20-1 and TRBJ1-2, with D unclear. Between the trimmed V and J ends, which lost 6 bases and 8 bases, there was a span of 13 bases. CDR1 and CDR2 from the germline V gene are DFQATT and SNEGSKA (reference sequence). This CDR3 has 11 amino acids. CDR3 nucleotide sequence: TGCAGTGCGCTTTGGCAGGAGGGCTACACCTTC. This sequence encodes CSALWQEGYTF.

The chain uses TRBV20-1 and TRBJ2-7; D gene ambiguous. The CDR3 loop spans 11 amino acids. V was shortened by 0 bases and J by 3 bases, with 3 bases between the two germline ends. Germline V gives CDR1 DFQATT, CDR2 SNEGSKA (reference sequence). CDR3 nucleotide sequence: TGCAGTGCTAGAGAAGTCTACGAGCAGTACTTC. It codes for CSAREVYEQYF.

This chain connects TRBV14 to TRBJ1-2; no firm D call. CDR3 length equals 12 residues. CDR1 and CDR2 from the germline V gene are SGHDN and FVKESK. V shed 1 base and J shed 7 bases, with 7 bases lying between them. The CDR3 sequence: CASSQARAGYTF. The DNA of the CDR3 is TGTGCCAGCAGCCAAGCGAGGGCTGGCTACACCTTC. Full variable domain (missing parts from reference TRBV14 and TRBJ1-2): EAGVTQFPSHSVIEKGQTVTLRCDPISGHDNLYWYRRVMGKEIKFLLHFVKESKQDESGMPNNRFLAERTGGTYSTLKVQPAELEDSGVYFCASSQARAGYTFGSGTRLTVV.

The V call is TRBV4-3, the J call TRBJ2-3; D is possibly TRBD2 (6 bases). Germline CDR1 is LGHNA and CDR2 is YSLEER. CDR3 length equals 15 residues. V lost 2 bases and J lost 1, with 10 bases in between. CDR3 in DNA: TGCGCCAGCAGCCAAACTGGCGGGGGCACAGATACGCAGTATTTT. Translation: CASSQTGGGTDTQYF.

Many counts were recorded for this clone. The chain couples TRBV7-2 to TRBJ1-1; D uncertain. CDR3 size: 15 residues. Trimming pared 3 bases from V and 2 bases from J, leaving 13 bases between. In germline, CDR1 is SGHTA, CDR2 FQGNSA. The chain's CDR3 is CASSFLRPGNTEAFF. CDR3 sequence (DNA): TGTGCCAGCAGCTTTCTCCGGCCGGGAAACACTGAAGCTTTCTTT.

To note about this clone: The sample contains more than one DNA sequence encoding this CDR3. The chain uses TRBV29-1 and TRBJ1-2; D ambiguous. V dropped 4 bases and J dropped 2 bases, with 8 bases sitting between them. Germline V gene sequence: CDR1 SQVTM, CDR2 ANQGSEA. This CDR3 has 12 residues. Here the CDR3 DNA reads TGCAGCGTTGTCGGCCGAAACTATGGCTACACCTTC. It is translated as CSVVGRNYGYTF.

The chain is built from TRBV30 and TRBJ1-5, with 9 bases identical to TRBD1. CDR3 length: 13 amino acids. V trimming: 5 bases; J trimming: 5 bases; junction bases outside the gene matches: 4. Germline assignment: CDR1 GTSNPN and CDR2 SVGIG (reference sequence). In nucleotides, the CDR3 is TGTGCCTGGGACAGGGGGGCCTATCAGCCCCAGCATTTT. As protein: CAWDRGAYQPQHF.

Only a few counts were recorded for this clone. V is TRBV2 and J is TRBJ2-6; D might be TRBD1 or TRBD2, each matching 5 bases. CDR1 SNHLY and CDR2 FYNNEI come from the germline V gene. This CDR3 contains 14 residues. Trimming cost V 6 bases and J 1 base, with 7 bases left between them. CDR3: CASREGSGANVLTF. CDR3 in DNA: TGTGCCAGCAGAGAGGGGTCTGGGGCCAACGTCCTGACTTTC.

The chain recombines TRBV29-1 with TRBJ1-2; D call uncertain. The CDR3 runs 13 residues. The V end lost 4 bases, the J end lost 5 bases, and 14 bases lay between the germline ends. Germline CDR1 is SQVTM and CDR2 is ANQGSEA. CDR3 bases: TGCAGCGTTGCAACTGGCAGCGTATATGGCTACACCTTC. Translation: CSVATGSVYGYTF.

The genes are TRBV7-2 and TRBJ2-3; D could derive from TRBD1 or TRBD2 (6 bases each). CDR3 length equals 16 residues. V was trimmed by 3 bases and J by 0 bases, leaving 13 bases between them. From germline, CDR1 is SGHTA and CDR2 FQGNSA. This CDR3 reads CASSFLGGSSTDTQYF. CDR3 nucleotides: TGTGCCAGCAGCTTTTTAGGGGGGAGCAGCACAGATACGCAGTATTTT.

In this sample, this clone turned up a few times. V gene TRBV29-1 combines with J gene TRBJ1-4, with D uncertain. V gave up 3 bases and J gave up 5 bases, with 13 bases separating them. In germline, CDR1 is SQVTM, CDR2 ANQGSEA. The CDR3 runs to 14 residues. CDR3 amino acids: CSVDLGFGNEKLFF. CDR3 DNA: TGCAGCGTTGATTTGGGGTTTGGGAATGAAAAACTGTTTTTT. Full variable domain (outside the CDR3, taken from reference TRBV29-1 and TRBJ1-4): SAVISQKPSRDICQRGTSLTIQCQVDSQVTMMFWYRQQPGQSLTLIATANQGSEATYESGFVIDKFPISRPNLTFSTLTVSNMSPEDSSIYLCSVDLGFGNEKLFFGSGTQLSVL.

The V and J genes are TRBV14 and TRBJ1-4; D not resolved. The CDR3 consists of 14 residues. CDR1 and CDR2 from the germline V gene are SGHDN and FVKESK. The ends were cut back, 2 bases at V and 4 bases at J, with 8 bases in the middle. The CDR3 is CASSQRPFNEKLFF. In DNA form, the CDR3 reads TGTGCCAGCAGCCAAAGGCCTTTTAATGAAAAACTGTTTTTT.

This clone was observed a few times. Mismatch with germline at one junction end may stem from a read error. The rearrangement links TRBV29-1 to TRBJ2-1, with D hard to call. The CDR3 extends over 13 amino acids. Germline-derived CDR1 and CDR2 are SQVTM and ANQGSEA. CDR3 region: CSVEEFSDNEQFF. The CDR3 bases are TGCAGCGTTGAAGAATTCTCCGACAATGAGCAGTTCTTC.